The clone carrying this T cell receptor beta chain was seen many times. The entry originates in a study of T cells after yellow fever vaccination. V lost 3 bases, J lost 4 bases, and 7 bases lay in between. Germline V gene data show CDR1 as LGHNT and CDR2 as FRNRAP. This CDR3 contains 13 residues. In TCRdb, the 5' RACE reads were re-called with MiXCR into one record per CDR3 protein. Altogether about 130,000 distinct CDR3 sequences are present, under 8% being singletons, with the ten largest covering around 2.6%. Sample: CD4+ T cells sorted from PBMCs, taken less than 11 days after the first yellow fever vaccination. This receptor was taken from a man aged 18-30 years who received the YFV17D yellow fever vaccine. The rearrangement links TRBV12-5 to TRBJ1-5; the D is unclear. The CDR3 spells CASGLYRNQPQHF. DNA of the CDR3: TGTGCTAGTGGTTTATACAGAAATCAGCCCCAGCATTTT.